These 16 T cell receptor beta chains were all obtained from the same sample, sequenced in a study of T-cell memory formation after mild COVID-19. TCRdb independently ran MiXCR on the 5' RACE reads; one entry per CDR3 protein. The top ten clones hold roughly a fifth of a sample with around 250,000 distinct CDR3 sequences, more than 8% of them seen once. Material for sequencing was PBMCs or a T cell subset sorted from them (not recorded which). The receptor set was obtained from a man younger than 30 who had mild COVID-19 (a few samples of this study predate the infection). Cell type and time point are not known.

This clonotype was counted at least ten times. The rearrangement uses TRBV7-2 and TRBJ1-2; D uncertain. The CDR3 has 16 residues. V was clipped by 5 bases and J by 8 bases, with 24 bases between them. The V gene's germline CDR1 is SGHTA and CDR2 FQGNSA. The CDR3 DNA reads TGTGCCAGCAGCCACCAAACCACCACTCCAGGTGCAGGCTACACCTTC. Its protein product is CASSHQTTTPGAGYTF.

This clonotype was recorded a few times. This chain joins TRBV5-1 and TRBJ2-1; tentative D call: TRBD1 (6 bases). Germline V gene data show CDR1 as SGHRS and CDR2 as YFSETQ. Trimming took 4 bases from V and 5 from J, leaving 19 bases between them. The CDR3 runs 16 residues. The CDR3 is CASSRPTGIYDNEQFF. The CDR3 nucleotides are TGCGCCAGCAGCCGGCCTACAGGGATCTACGACAATGAGCAGTTCTTC.

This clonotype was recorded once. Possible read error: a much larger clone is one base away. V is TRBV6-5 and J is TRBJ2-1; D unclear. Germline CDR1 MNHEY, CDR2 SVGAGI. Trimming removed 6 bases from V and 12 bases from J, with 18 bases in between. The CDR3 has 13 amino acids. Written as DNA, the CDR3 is TGTGCCAGCAGCCACTTGGGTGCCTCTGGGCAGTTCTTC. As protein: CASSHLGASGQFF.

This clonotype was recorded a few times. Here the CDR3 DNA reads TGTGCCAGCAGCGTAGAGGTCACAGCGAGCTCTGGAAACACCATATATTTT. Translation gives CASSVEVTASSGNTIYF. The V and J genes are TRBV9 and TRBJ1-3; the D is unclear. This CDR3 is built from 17 residues. Germline V gives CDR1 SGDLS, CDR2 YYNGEE. V was trimmed by 0 bases and J by 0 bases, leaving 13 bases between them.

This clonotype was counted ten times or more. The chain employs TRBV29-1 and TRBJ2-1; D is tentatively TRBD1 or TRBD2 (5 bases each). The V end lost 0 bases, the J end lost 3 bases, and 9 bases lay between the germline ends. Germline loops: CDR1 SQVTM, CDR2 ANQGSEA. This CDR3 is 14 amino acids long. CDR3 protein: CSVEDPGLYNEQFF. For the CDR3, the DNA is TGCAGCGTTGAAGACCCGGGGCTCTACAATGAGCAGTTCTTC.

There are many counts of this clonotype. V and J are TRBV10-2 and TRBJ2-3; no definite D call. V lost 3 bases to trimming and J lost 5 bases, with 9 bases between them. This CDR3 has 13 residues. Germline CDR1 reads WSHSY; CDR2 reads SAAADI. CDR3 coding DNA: TGCGCCAGCAGTGATCAGGCACAAGATACGCAGTATTTT. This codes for CASSDQAQDTQYF.

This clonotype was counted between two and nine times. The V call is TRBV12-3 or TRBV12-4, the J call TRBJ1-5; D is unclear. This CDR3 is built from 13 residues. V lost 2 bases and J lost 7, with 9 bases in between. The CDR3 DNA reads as TGTGCCAGCAGTTTAACGGGAAGGCAGCCCCAGCATTTT. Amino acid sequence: CASSLTGRQPQHF.

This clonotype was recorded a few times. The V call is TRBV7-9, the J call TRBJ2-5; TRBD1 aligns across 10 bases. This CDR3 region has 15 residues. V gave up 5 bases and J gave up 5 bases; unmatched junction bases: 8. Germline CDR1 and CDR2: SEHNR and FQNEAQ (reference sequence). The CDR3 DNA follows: TGTGCCAGCAGCATCCGGGACAGGGGTTTGGAGACCCAGTACTTC. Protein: CASSIRDRGLETQYF.

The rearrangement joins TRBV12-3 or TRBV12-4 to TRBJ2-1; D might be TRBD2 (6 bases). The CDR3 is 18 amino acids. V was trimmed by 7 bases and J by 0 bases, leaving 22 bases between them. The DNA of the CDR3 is TGTGCCAGCATTACCACACTACCCCGGGGGAGCTCCTACAATGAGCAGTTCTTC. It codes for CASITTLPRGSSYNEQFF.

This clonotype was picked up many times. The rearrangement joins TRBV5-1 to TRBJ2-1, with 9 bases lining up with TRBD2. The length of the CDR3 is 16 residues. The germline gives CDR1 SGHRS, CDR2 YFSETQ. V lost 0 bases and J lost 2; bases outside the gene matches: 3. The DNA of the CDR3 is TGCGCCAGCAGCTTGGGCCTAGCGGGGACCTACAATGAGCAGTTCTTC. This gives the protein CASSLGLAGTYNEQFF. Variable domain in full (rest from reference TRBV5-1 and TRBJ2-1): KAGVTQTPRYLIKTRGQQVTLSCSPISGHRSVSWYQQTPGQGLQFLFEYFSETQRNKGNFPGRFSGRQFSNSRSEMNVSTLELGDSALYLCASSLGLAGTYNEQFFGPGTRLTVL.

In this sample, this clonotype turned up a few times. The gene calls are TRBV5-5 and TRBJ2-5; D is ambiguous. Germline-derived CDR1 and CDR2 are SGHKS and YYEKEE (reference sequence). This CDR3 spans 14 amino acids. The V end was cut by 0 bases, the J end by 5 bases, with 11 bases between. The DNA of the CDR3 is TGTGCCAGCAGCTTGGCCAGTGGCAGGGAGACCCAGTACTTC. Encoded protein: CASSLASGRETQYF.

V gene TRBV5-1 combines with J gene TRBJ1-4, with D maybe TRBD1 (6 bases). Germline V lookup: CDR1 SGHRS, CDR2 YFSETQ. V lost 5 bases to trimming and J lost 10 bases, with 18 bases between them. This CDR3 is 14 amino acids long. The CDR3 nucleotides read TGCGCCAGCAGTCCAGACAGGCTCTTCGGAAAACTGTTTTTT. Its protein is CASSPDRLFGKLFF.

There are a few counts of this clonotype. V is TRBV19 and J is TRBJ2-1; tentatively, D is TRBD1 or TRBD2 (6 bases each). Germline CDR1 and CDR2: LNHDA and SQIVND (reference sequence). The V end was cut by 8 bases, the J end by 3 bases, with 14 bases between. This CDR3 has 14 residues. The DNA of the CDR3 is TGTGCCAGTCGAGGGGGGCCATTCTACAATGAGCAGTTCTTC. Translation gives CASRGGPFYNEQFF.

CDR3 amino acids: CSARLTGAPLGTQYF. The DNA for the CDR3 is TGCAGTGCTAGGCTGACGGGGGCCCCTCTGGGGACCCAGTACTTC. The chain recombines TRBV20-1 with TRBJ2-5, with D possibly being TRBD1 or TRBD2 (6 bases each). Trimming took off 3 bases at V and 7 bases at J, with 21 bases between the two ends. Germline V CDR1 and CDR2: DFQATT, SNEGSKA (reference sequence). This CDR3 spans 15 amino acids.

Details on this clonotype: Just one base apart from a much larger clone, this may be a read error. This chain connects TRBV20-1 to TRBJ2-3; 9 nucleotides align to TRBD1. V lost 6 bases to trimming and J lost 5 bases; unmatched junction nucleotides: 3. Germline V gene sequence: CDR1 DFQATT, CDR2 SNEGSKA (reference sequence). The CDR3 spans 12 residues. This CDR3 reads CSAQGAGDTQYF. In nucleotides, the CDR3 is TGCAGTGCACAGGGGGCCGGAGATACGCAGTATTTT.

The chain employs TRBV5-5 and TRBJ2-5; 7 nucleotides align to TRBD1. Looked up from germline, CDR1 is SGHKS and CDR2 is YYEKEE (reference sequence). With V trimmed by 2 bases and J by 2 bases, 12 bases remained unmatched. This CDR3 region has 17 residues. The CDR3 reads CASSLSGSPTGQETQYF. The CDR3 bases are TGTGCCAGCAGCTTATCGGGTAGCCCGACAGGGCAAGAGACCCAGTACTTC.